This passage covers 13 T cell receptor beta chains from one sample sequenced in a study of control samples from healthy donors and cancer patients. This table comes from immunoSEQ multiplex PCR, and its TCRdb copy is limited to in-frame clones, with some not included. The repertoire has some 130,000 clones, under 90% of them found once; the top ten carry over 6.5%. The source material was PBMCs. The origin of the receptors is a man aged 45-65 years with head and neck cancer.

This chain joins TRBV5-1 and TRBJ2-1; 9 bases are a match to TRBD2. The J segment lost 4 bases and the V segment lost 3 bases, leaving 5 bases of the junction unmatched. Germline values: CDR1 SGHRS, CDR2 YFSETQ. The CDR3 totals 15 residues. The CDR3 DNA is TGCGCCAGCAGCTACAGCGGGGGGCAATACAATGAGCAGTTCTTC. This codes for CASSYSGGQYNEQFF. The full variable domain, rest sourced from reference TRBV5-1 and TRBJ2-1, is KAGVTQTPRYLIKTRGQQVTLSCSPISGHRSVSWYQQTPGQGLQFLFEYFSETQRNKGNFPGRFSGRQFSNSRSEMNVSTLELGDSALYLCASSYSGGQYNEQFFGPGTRLTVL.

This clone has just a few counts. CDR3 DNA sequence: TGTGCCAGCAGTGTCGGTCGTCAGGGGGCAAGGGAGCAGTACTTC. Its translation: CASSVGRQGAREQYF. The J gene is TRBJ2-7, the V gene TRBV2; 8 bases are shared with TRBD1. The length of the CDR3 is 15 residues. V lost 4 bases, J lost 7 bases, and 12 bases stayed unmatched. Germline CDR1 is SNHLY and CDR2 is FYNNEI.

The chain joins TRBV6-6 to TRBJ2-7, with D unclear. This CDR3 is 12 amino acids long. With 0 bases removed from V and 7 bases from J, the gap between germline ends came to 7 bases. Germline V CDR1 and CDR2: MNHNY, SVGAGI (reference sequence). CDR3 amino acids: CASSYSTTEQYF. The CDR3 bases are TGTGCCAGCAGTTACTCCACTACTGAGCAGTACTTC.

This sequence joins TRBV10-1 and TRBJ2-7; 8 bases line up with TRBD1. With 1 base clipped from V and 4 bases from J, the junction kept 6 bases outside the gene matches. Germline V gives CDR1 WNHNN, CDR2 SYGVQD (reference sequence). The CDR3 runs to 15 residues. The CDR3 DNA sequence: TGCGCCAGCAGTGAGTTTGGACAGGGATTGTACGAGCAGTACTTC. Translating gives CASSEFGQGLYEQYF.

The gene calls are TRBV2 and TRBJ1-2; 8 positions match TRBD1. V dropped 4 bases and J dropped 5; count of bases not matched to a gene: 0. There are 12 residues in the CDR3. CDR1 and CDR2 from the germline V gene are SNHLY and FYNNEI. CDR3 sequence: CASSGQGYGYTF. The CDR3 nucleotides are TGTGCCAGCAGTGGACAGGGGTATGGCTACACCTTC.

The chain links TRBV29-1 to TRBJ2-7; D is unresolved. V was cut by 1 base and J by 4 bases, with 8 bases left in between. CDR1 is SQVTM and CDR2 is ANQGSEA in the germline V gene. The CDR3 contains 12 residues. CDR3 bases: TGCAGCGTTGAAGGGGTTTCTTACGAGCAGTACTTC. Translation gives CSVEGVSYEQYF.

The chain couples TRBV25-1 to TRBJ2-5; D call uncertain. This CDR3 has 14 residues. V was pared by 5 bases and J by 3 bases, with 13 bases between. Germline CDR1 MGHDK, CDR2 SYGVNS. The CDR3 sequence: CASSLQTSKETQYF. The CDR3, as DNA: TGTGCCAGCAGTTTGCAGACGTCTAAAGAGACCCAGTACTTC.

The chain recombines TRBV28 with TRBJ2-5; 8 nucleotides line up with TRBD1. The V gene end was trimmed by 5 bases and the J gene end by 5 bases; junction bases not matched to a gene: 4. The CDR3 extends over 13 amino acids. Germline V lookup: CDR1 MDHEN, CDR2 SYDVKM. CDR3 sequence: CASSGQGWETQYF. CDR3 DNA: TGTGCCAGCAGTGGACAGGGATGGGAGACCCAGTACTTC.

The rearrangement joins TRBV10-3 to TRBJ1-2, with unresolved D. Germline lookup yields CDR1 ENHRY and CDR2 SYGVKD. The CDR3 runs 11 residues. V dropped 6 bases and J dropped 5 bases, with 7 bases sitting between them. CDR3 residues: CAIRLGYGYTF. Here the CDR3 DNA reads TGTGCCATCAGGCTAGGGTATGGCTACACCTTC.

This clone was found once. The CDR3 DNA sequence: TGTGCCAGCACCCCGACGGGACTAGCGGGAGCAGGCTACAATGAGCAGTTCTTC. This sequence encodes CASTPTGLAGAGYNEQFF. The chain recombines TRBV27 with TRBJ2-1; 14 nucleotides agree with TRBD2. The J segment lost 3 bases and the V segment lost 7 bases, leaving 11 bases of the junction unmatched. Germline V gene lookup returns CDR1 MNHEY and CDR2 SMNVEV (reference sequence). The CDR3 has 18 amino acids.

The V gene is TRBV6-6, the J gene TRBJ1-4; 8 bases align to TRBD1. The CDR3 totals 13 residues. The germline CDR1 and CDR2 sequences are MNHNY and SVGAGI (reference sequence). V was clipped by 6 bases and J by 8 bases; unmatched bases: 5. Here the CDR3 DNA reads TGTGCCAGCAGCCTGGGACAGGAGGAAAAACTGTTTTTT. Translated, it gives CASSLGQEEKLFF.

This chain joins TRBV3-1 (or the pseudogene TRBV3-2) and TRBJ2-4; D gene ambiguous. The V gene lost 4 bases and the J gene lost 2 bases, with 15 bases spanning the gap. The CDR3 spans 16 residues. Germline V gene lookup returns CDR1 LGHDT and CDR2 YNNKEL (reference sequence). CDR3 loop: CASSPRTGPSKNIQYF. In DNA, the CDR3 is TGTGCCAGCAGCCCCCGCACGGGTCCTTCCAAAAACATTCAGTACTTC.

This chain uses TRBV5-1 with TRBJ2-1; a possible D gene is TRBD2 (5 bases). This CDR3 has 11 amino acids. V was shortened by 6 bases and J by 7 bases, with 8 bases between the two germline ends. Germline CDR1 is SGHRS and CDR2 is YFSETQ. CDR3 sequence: CASKTSNEQFF. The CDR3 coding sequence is TGCGCCAGCAAAACTAGTAATGAGCAGTTCTTC. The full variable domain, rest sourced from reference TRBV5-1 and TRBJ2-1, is KAGVTQTPRYLIKTRGQQVTLSCSPISGHRSVSWYQQTPGQGLQFLFEYFSETQRNKGNFPGRFSGRQFSNSRSEMNVSTLELGDSALYLCASKTSNEQFFGPGTRLTVL.